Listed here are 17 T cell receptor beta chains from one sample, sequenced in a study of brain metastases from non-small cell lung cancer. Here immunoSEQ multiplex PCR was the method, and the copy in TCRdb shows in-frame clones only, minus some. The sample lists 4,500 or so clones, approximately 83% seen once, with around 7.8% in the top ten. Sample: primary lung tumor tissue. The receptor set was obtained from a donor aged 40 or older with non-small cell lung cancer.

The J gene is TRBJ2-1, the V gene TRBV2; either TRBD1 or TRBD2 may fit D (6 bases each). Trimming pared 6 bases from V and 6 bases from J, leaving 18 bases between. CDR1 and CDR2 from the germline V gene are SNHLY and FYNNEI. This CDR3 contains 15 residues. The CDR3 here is CASRSGASVANEQFF. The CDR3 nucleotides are TGTGCCAGCAGATCGGGGGCTAGCGTAGCCAATGAGCAGTTCTTC.

The CDR3 sequence: CASSDGGEVTDTQYF. The CDR3 nucleotides read TGTGCCAGCAGTGACGGGGGGGAGGTCACAGATACGCAGTATTTT. The chain uses TRBV6-4 and TRBJ2-3; 7 nucleotides agree with TRBD2. This CDR3 has 15 amino acids. The germline V gene has CDR1 MRHNA and CDR2 SNTAGT. V lost 2 bases to trimming and J lost 2 bases; unmatched junction nucleotides: 4.

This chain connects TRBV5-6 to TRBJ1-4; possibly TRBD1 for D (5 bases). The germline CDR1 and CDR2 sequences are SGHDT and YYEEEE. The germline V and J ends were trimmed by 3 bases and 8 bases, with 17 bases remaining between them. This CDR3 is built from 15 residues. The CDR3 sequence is CASSWLEGRREKLFF. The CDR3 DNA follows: TGTGCCAGCAGCTGGTTGGAGGGGCGCCGGGAAAAACTGTTTTTT. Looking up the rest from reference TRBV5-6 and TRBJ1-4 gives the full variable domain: DAGVTQSPTHLIKTRGQQVTLRCSPKSGHDTVSWYQQALGQGPQFIFQYYEEEERQRGNFPDRFSGHQFPNYSSELNVNALLLGDSALYLCASSWLEGRREKLFFGSGTQLSVL.

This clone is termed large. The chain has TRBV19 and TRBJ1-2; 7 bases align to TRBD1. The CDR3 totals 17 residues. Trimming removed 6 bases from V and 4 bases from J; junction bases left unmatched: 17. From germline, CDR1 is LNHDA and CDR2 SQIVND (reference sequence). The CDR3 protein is CASSPGDSYDIRYGYTF. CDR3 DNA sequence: TGTGCCAGTAGCCCCGGGGACAGTTATGACATCCGCTATGGCTACACCTTC.

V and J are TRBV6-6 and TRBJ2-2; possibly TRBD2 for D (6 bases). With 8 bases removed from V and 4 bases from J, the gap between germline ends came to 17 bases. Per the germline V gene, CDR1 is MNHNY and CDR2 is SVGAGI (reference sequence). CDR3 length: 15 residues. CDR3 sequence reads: CASRGFGRGTGELFF. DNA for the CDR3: TGTGCCAGCCGGGGTTTCGGGCGGGGCACCGGGGAGCTGTTTTTT.

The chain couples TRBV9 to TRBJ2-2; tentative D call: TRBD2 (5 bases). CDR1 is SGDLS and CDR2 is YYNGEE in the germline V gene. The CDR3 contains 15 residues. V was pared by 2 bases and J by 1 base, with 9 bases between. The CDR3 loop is CASSVGLLNTGELFF. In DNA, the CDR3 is TGTGCCAGCAGCGTCGGACTCCTGAACACCGGGGAGCTGTTTTTT. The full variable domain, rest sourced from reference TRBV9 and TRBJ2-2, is DSGVTQTPKHLITATGQRVTLRCSPRSGDLSVYWYQQSLDQGLQFLIQYYNGEERAKGNILERFSAQQFPDLHSELNLSSLELGDSALYFCASSVGLLNTGELFFGEGSRLTVL.

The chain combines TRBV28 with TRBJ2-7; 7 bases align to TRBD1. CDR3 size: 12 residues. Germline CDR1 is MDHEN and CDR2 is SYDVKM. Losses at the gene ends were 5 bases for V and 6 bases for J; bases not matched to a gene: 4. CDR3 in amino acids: CASSEDRVEQYV. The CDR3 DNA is TGTGCCAGCAGTGAAGACAGGGTCGAGCAGTACGTC.

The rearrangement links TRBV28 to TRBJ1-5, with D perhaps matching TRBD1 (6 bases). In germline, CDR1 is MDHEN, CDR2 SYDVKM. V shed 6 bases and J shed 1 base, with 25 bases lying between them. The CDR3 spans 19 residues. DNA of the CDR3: TGTGCCAGCAGAGCCTCAACCGGGGCAGGGGAAGGAAGCAATCAGCCCCAGCATTTT. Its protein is CASRASTGAGEGSNQPQHF.

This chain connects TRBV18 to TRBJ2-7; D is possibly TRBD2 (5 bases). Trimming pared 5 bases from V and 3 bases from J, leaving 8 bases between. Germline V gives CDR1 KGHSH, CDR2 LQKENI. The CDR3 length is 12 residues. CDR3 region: CASSGEYYEQYV. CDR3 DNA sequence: TGTGCCAGCTCAGGGGAGTACTACGAGCAGTACGTC.

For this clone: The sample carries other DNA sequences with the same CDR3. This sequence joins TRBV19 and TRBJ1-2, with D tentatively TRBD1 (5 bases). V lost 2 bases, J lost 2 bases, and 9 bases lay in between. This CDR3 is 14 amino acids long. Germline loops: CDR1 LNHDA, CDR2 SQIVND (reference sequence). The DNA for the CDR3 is TGTGCCAGTAGTATATTTGGGGGGAACTATGGCTACACCTTC. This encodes CASSIFGGNYGYTF.

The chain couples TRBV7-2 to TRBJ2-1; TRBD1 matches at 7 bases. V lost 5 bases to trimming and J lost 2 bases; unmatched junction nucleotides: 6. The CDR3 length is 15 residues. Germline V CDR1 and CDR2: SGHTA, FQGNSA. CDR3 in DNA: TGTGCCAGCAGCCATGACAGGGCCGCCTACAATGAGCAGTTCTTC. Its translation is CASSHDRAAYNEQFF.

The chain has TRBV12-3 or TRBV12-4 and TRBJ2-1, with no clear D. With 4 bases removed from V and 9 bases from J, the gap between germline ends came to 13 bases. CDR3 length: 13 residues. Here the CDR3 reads CASSSGPAGEQFF. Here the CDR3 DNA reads TGTGCCAGCAGTTCTGGACCGGCCGGTGAGCAGTTCTTC.

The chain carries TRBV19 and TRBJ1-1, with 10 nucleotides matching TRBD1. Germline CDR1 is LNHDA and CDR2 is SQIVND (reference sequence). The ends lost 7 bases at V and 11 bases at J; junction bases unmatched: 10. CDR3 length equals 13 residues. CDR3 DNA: TGTGCCAGTAACAAGGACAGGGGGGAAGTCGCTTTCTTT. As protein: CASNKDRGEVAFF.

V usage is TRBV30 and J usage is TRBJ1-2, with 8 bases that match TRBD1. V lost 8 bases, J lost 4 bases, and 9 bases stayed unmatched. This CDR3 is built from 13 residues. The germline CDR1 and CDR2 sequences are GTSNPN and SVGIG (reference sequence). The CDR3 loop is CAKQGGGSYGYTF. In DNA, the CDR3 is TGTGCCAAACAGGGGGGCGGGAGCTATGGCTACACCTTC.

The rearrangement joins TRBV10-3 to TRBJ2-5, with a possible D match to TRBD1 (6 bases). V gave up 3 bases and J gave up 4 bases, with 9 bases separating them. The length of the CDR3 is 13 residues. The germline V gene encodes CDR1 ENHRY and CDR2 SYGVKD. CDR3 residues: CAISDQGPETQYF. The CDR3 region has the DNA TGTGCCATCAGTGATCAGGGGCCAGAGACCCAGTACTTC.

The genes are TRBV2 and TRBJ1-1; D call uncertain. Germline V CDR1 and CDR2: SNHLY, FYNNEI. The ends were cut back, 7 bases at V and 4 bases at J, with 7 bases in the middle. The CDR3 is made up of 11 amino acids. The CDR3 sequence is CASNYGTEAFF. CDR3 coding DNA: TGTGCCAGCAATTATGGCACTGAAGCTTTCTTT.

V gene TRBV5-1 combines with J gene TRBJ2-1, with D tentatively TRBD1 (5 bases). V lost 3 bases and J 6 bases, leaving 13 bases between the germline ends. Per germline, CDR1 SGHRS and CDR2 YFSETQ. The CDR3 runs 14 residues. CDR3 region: CASSYALQGNEQFF. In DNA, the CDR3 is TGCGCCAGCAGCTACGCCCTCCAGGGCAATGAGCAGTTCTTC. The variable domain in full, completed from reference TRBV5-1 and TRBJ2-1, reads KAGVTQTPRYLIKTRGQQVTLSCSPISGHRSVSWYQQTPGQGLQFLFEYFSETQRNKGNFPGRFSGRQFSNSRSEMNVSTLELGDSALYLCASSYALQGNEQFFGPGTRLTVL.